One and the same sample provided the 23 T cell receptor beta chains below, sequenced in a study of blood T cell repertoires in COVID-19. Profiling relied on immunoSEQ multiplex PCR, and the TCRdb table lists in-frame clones only, not all of them. The sample carries around 100,000 clones, approximately 83% recorded once. Sequences were obtained from peripheral blood. The receptors derive from a woman older than 75 with active or convalescent COVID-19.

The rearrangement joins TRBV5-4 to TRBJ2-5; D is ambiguous. Germline CDR1 and CDR2: SGHNT and YYREEE (reference sequence). The ends were cut back, 7 bases at V and 2 bases at J, with 12 bases in the middle. CDR3 length equals 13 residues. Here the CDR3 reads CASRQKPQETQYF. The DNA of the CDR3 is TGTGCCAGCCGTCAAAAGCCTCAAGAGACCCAGTACTTC.

This clone was detected ten times or more. This chain connects TRBV5-6 to TRBJ1-3, with a tentative D call TRBD1 (5 bases). Germline V CDR1 and CDR2: SGHDT, YYEEEE. Trimming took off 2 bases at V and 2 bases at J, with 8 bases between the two ends. The CDR3 is made up of 14 amino acids. CDR3 DNA sequence: TGTGCCAGCAGCTTCAGGGCACCTGGAAACACCATATATTTT. Translation gives CASSFRAPGNTIYF.

The CDR3 nucleotides read TGTGCCAGCAGCTCCAGGGGAGGGAGCGAGCAGTACTTC. Translating it yields CASSSRGGSEQYF. The rearrangement uses TRBV5-4 and TRBJ2-7, with a possible D match to TRBD2 (7 bases). From germline, CDR1 is SGHNT and CDR2 YYREEE (reference sequence). V lost 3 bases and J 6 bases, leaving 13 bases between the germline ends. CDR3 size: 13 residues.

The rearrangement links TRBV5-5 to TRBJ1-1, with D possibly being TRBD1 (6 bases). Germline V gene sequence: CDR1 SGHKS, CDR2 YYEKEE (reference sequence). Trimming took off 4 bases at V and 0 bases at J, with 10 bases between the two ends. This CDR3 is 14 amino acids long. In nucleotides, the CDR3 is TGTGCCAGCAGCGTAGACAGGCTGAACACTGAAGCTTTCTTT. Translating it yields CASSVDRLNTEAFF.

The chain combines TRBV2 with TRBJ1-2; 9 bases match TRBD1. CDR3 size: 16 residues. CDR1 and CDR2 (germline): SNHLY, FYNNEI. V lost 9 bases and J lost 4; bases outside the gene matches: 15. CDR3 in amino acids: CARDNPGQGRFYGYTF. In nucleotides, the CDR3 is TGTGCCAGAGACAATCCGGGACAGGGCAGGTTCTATGGCTACACCTTC.

Only a few counts were recorded for this clone. The genes are TRBV25-1 and TRBJ2-5; D uncertain. CDR1 MGHDK and CDR2 SYGVNS come from the germline V gene. Trimming shortened V by 4 bases and J by 1 base, and 16 bases separated the two germline ends. The CDR3 has 16 amino acids. The CDR3 reads CASSGRTSSSQETQYF. The CDR3 nucleotides are TGTGCCAGCAGTGGGCGTACCAGTAGCTCCCAAGAGACCCAGTACTTC. Supplemented by reference TRBV25-1 and TRBJ2-5, the full variable domain reads EADIYQTPRYLVIGTGKKITLECSQTMGHDKMYWYQQDPGMELHLIHYSYGVNSTEKGDLSSESTVSRIRTEHFPLTLESARPSHTSQYLCASSGRTSSSQETQYFGPGTRLLVL.

The rearrangement links TRBV9 to TRBJ2-4, with D perhaps matching TRBD1 (6 bases). This CDR3 is built from 14 residues. With 0 bases removed from V and 7 bases from J, the gap between germline ends came to 11 bases. Per the germline V gene, CDR1 is SGDLS and CDR2 is YYNGEE. The CDR3 reads CASSVGQGTNIQYF. DNA for the CDR3: TGTGCCAGCAGCGTAGGTCAGGGGACGAACATTCAGTACTTC.

The chain couples TRBV11-2 to TRBJ2-7; 8 bases fit TRBD1. The CDR3 spans 14 residues. V lost 5 bases, J lost 0 bases, and 3 bases stayed unmatched. The germline V gene has CDR1 SGHAT and CDR2 FQNNGV. CDR3: CASSNTGGSYEQYF. CDR3 DNA: TGTGCCAGCAGCAACACAGGGGGCTCCTACGAGCAGTACTTC.

V usage is TRBV27 and J usage is TRBJ2-3, with D possibly being TRBD1 (5 bases). The CDR3 spans 14 residues. V shed 3 bases and J shed 9 bases, with 16 bases lying between them. Germline CDR1 reads MNHEY; CDR2 reads SMNVEV (reference sequence). The CDR3 region has the DNA TGTGCCAGCAGTTTCGGTCAGGGTACAGGCACGCAGTATTTT. Translated, it gives CASSFGQGTGTQYF.

This chain links TRBV15 with TRBJ2-7; tentative D call: TRBD1 (6 bases). Per the germline V gene, CDR1 is LNHNV and CDR2 is YYDKDF (reference sequence). Deletions cut 5 bases from V and 5 bases from J, with 22 bases between. The CDR3 totals 16 residues. CDR3 coding DNA: TGTGCCACCAGCGGATTGCTCCGGGACACCTTCGACGAGCAGTACTTC. This encodes CATSGLLRDTFDEQYF.

The chain links TRBV6-2 or TRBV6-3 to TRBJ1-1; the match to TRBD1 covers 7 bases. Per the germline V gene, CDR1 is MNHEY and CDR2 is SVGEGT. The V segment lost 3 bases and the J segment 1 base; nucleotides outside the gene matches: 2. The CDR3 is 14 residues long. CDR3 nucleotides: TGTGCCAGCAGTTATGGGACAGCGAACACTGAAGCTTTCTTT. Translating it yields CASSYGTANTEAFF.

The V and J genes are TRBV2 and TRBJ1-1; 9 positions agree with TRBD1. CDR3 length: 15 residues. The V segment lost 6 bases and the J segment 2 bases; nucleotides outside the gene matches: 7. From germline, CDR1 is SNHLY and CDR2 FYNNEI. The CDR3 reads CASSGQGSVNTEAFF. CDR3 coding DNA: TGTGCCAGCAGCGGACAGGGGAGCGTAAACACTGAAGCTTTCTTT.

The gene calls are TRBV4-2 and TRBJ1-3; D possibly corresponds to TRBD1 (6 bases). The CDR3 runs 14 residues. Trimming pared 3 bases from V and 4 bases from J, leaving 10 bases between. The V gene's germline CDR1 is LGHNA and CDR2 YNFKEQ. The CDR3 DNA sequence: TGTGCCAGCAGCCAGGACAGTTCCGGAAACACCATATATTTT. Translation: CASSQDSSGNTIYF.

This clone came up a few times. The chain links TRBV27 to TRBJ2-7; TRBD2 might be the D (6 bases). Looked up from germline, CDR1 is MNHEY and CDR2 is SMNVEV (reference sequence). The CDR3 runs to 13 residues. V lost 2 bases to trimming and J lost 3 bases, with 8 bases between them. The CDR3 protein is CASSLRLGYEQYF. The CDR3 DNA follows: TGTGCCAGCAGTTTAAGACTAGGCTACGAGCAGTACTTC.

This clone was picked up one time. J is TRBJ1-6 and V is TRBV28; 7 nucleotides line up with TRBD1. V lost 6 bases to trimming and J lost 10 bases; unmatched junction nucleotides: 12. Germline loops: CDR1 MDHEN, CDR2 SYDVKM. The CDR3 has 15 amino acids. CDR3 sequence: CASRLIRQGLSPLHF. The CDR3, as DNA: TGTGCCAGCAGACTCATTAGACAGGGACTGTCACCCCTCCACTTT.

This chain uses TRBV3-1 (or the pseudogene TRBV3-2) with TRBJ2-7; 7 positions agree with TRBD2. J lost 2 bases, V lost 4 bases, and 8 bases had no gene match. This CDR3 region has 15 residues. Germline V gives CDR1 LGHDT, CDR2 YNNKEL (reference sequence). The CDR3 DNA reads as TGTGCCAGCAGCCTTGGTTCTAGCGGAACCTACGAGCAGTACTTC. Its protein product is CASSLGSSGTYEQYF.

The V and J genes are TRBV19 and TRBJ1-4; 8 bases agree with TRBD1. Germline loops: CDR1 LNHDA, CDR2 SQIVND (reference sequence). This CDR3 spans 15 amino acids. Trimming cost V 6 bases and J 6 bases; bases outside gene matches: 9. CDR3 loop: CASSPRAGGYEKLFF. CDR3 bases: TGTGCCAGTAGCCCGAGGGCAGGGGGCTATGAAAAACTGTTTTTT.

This chain links TRBV5-6 with TRBJ1-4, with D tentatively TRBD1 (6 bases). Germline CDR1 is SGHDT and CDR2 is YYEEEE. V gave up 8 bases and J gave up 4 bases, with 12 bases separating them. This CDR3 comprises 13 residues. This CDR3 is CASRTGYNEKLFF. CDR3 nucleotide sequence: TGTGCCAGTAGAACAGGGTATAATGAAAAACTGTTTTTT.

The V call is TRBV7-3, the J call TRBJ2-7; 10 bases match TRBD2. The ends lost 5 bases at V and 4 bases at J; junction bases unmatched: 8. Per the germline V gene, CDR1 is SGHTA and CDR2 is FQGTGA. This CDR3 is built from 15 residues. CDR3 bases: TGTGCCAGCAGCCCAGCGGGAGGGCCTCTTTACGAGCAGTACTTC. This sequence encodes CASSPAGGPLYEQYF. Looking up the rest from reference TRBV7-3 and TRBJ2-7 gives the full variable domain: GAGVSQTPSNKVTEKGKYVELRCDPISGHTALYWYRQSLGQGPEFLIYFQGTGAADDSGLPNDRFFAVRPEGSVSTLKIQRTERGDSAVYLCASSPAGGPLYEQYFGPGTRLTVT.

This clone has ten or more counts. This chain uses TRBV5-1 with TRBJ2-5; 10 bases are a match to TRBD2. V shed 2 bases and J 5 bases; nucleotides not matched to a gene: 12. CDR1 SGHRS and CDR2 YFSETQ come from the germline V gene. The CDR3 extends over 17 amino acids. CDR3 residues: CASSFHNLAGVEETQYF. DNA of the CDR3: TGCGCCAGCAGCTTCCACAACCTAGCGGGAGTAGAGGAGACCCAGTACTTC.

The chain uses TRBV10-3 and TRBJ1-2; D uncertain. The CDR3 covers 13 residues. V was shortened by 3 bases and J by 8 bases, with 13 bases between the two germline ends. Germline-derived CDR1 and CDR2 are ENHRY and SYGVKD. CDR3 loop: CAISDKKGGGYTF. The CDR3 DNA reads as TGTGCCATCAGTGATAAGAAGGGCGGGGGCTACACCTTC.

CDR3 sequence (DNA): TGTGCCAGCAGCTTCGGGACTCAGATTGGGGAGACCCAGTACTTC. This translates into CASSFGTQIGETQYF. The V and J genes are TRBV7-9 and TRBJ2-5, with D possibly matching TRBD2 (6 bases). CDR1 SEHNR and CDR2 FQNEAQ come from the germline V gene (reference sequence). This CDR3 is built from 15 residues. V lost 3 bases and J 5 bases, leaving 16 bases between the germline ends.

This rearrangement joins TRBV7-8 to TRBJ2-2, with 9 bases that match TRBD2. J gave up 6 bases and V 0 bases, and 8 bases lay outside the gene matches. The CDR3 totals 17 residues. Germline lookup yields CDR1 SGHVS and CDR2 FQNEAQ. The CDR3 here is CASSLAFGGGAAGELFF. CDR3 bases: TGTGCCAGCAGCTTAGCGTTCGGCGGGGGGGCGGCCGGGGAGCTGTTTTTT.